Listed here is a single T cell receptor beta chain. Its specificity is not known. These data originate in a study of T cell responses to AZD1222 COVID-19 vaccine. Study context: Samples with a second dose at about 4 or about 12 weeks were pooled together.

Trimming pared 0 bases from V and 1 base from J, leaving 0 bases between. The CDR3 sequence is 13 residues long. Germline CDR1 reads WNHNN; CDR2 reads SYGVQD (reference sequence). Data came from immunoSEQ multiplex PCR; TCRdb stores just in-frame clones and leaves some out. The sample consists of 95,000 to 150,000 clones, 70% to 90% of them appearing once. The study's findings and limits: An increase in Spike-specific TCR breadth and depth was observed after two AZD1222 doses. Nearly half of spike-specific TCRs reportedly go after variant regions that carry no mutations.

This sample comprised peripheral blood, obtained on day 0 of AZD1222 vaccination. The chain joins TRBV10-1 to TRBJ2-2, with D unresolved. The receptor was derived from an adult in good health. This CDR3 reads CASSESNTGELFF. Written as DNA, the CDR3 is TGCGCCAGCAGTGAGTCGAACACCGGGGAGCTGTTTTTT.